This TCR beta chain was documented in a study of T cell responses to AZD1222 COVID-19 vaccine. Study-level points and caveats: Of spike-specific TCRs, nearly half reportedly target regions left unmutated in variants. Spike-specific TCR depth and breadth grew after two AZD1222 doses.

This CDR3 is built from 15 residues. Germline V gene data show CDR1 as LNHDA and CDR2 as SQIVND (reference sequence). The V end was cut by 2 bases, the J end by 1 base, with 11 bases between. A remark on this clone: Its antigen is still unknown.

Profiling relied on immunoSEQ multiplex PCR, and the TCRdb table lists in-frame clones only, not all of them. The profile shows around 30,000 clones, 85% to 95% of them singletons. The rearrangement joins TRBV19 to TRBJ1-1; a weak D match, TRBD1 (6 bases). The source material was peripheral blood, sampled on day 0 of AZD1222 vaccination. This receptor was taken from an adult in good health. CDR3 sequence: CASSIRGASNTEAFF. Written as DNA, the CDR3 is TGTGCCAGTAGTATACGGGGGGCTTCGAACACTGAAGCTTTCTTT.